This TCR beta chain was sequenced for a study of blood T cell repertoires in COVID-19. The study assigned cohorts using participant-reported clinical history. Produced via immunoSEQ multiplex PCR; TCRdb's table is partial and in-frame only. The sample records about 480,000 clones, 88% being singletons. This TCR derives from a middle-aged woman who had recovered from COVID-19. Specimen: PBMCs or T cells enriched from blood (not recorded which).

CDR3 sequence reads: CASSSGFTYNEQFF. CDR3 bases: TGTGCCAGCAGTTCGGGGTTTACCTACAATGAGCAGTTCTTC. The V gene is TRBV27, the J gene TRBJ2-1; possible D gene TRBD2, 5 bases. The CDR3 length is 14 residues. Germline loops: CDR1 MNHEY, CDR2 SMNVEV (reference sequence). V was shortened by 4 bases and J by 2 bases, with 9 bases between the two germline ends.